This T cell receptor (beta chain) was sequenced during a study of T cell repertoires in cytomegalovirus infection. Overall study context: Evidence of both CMV infection and a matching HLA type came from public TCR beta signatures. Study results and caveats: Based on cumulative public TCR beta family frequency, carriers of CMV plus the relevant HLA were identified. Ex vivo, HLA-C-restricted CMV-specific TCR beta clonotypes prevailed over the rest of the response.

TCRdb passed the reads through MiXCR, listing each CDR3 protein once. The table shows 680,000 or so distinct CDR3 sequences, with about a third occurring only once. A few counts support this clonotype. Its antigen is not known. Input material: PBMCs. This TCR was sampled from a human donor in good health (CMV status not recorded). Some clones in this sample may be carry-over from other donors' samples.

The CDR3 coding sequence is TGCGCCAGCGTTGAGAATGAGCTCGGAGCAGCTTTCTTT. This encodes CASVENELGAAFF. The chain is built from TRBV5-1 and TRBJ1-1; D gene unclear. The CDR3 has 13 residues. V shed 7 bases and J shed 10 bases, with 20 bases lying between them. Germline V gene data show CDR1 as SGHRS and CDR2 as YFSETQ.